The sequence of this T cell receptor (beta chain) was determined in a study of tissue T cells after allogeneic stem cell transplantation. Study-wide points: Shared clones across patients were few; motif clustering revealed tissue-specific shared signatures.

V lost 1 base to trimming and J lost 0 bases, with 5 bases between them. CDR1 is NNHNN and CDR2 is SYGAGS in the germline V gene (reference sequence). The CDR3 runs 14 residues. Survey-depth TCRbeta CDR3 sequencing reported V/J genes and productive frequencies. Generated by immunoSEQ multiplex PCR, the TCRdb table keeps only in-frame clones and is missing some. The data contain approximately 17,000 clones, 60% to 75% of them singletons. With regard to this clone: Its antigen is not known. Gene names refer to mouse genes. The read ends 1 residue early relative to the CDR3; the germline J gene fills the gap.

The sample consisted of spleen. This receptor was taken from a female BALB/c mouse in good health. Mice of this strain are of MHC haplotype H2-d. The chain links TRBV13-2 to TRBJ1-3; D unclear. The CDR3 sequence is CASGDQDSGNTLYF. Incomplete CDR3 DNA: TGTGCCAGCGGTGATCAGGATTCTGGAAATACGCTCTAT.